Below are 10 T cell receptor beta chains sequenced from a single sample in a study of identical twins. MiXCR was run by TCRdb on the 5' RACE reads, yielding one entry per CDR3 protein. The sample consists of around 250,000 distinct CDR3 sequences, around 8.3% of them appearing once. The sample also formed part of further work on yellow fever vaccine responses in identical twins.

The specimen sequenced was CD8+ T cells sorted from blood. The receptors shown here come from a woman between 18 and 29 years old in good health.

This clonotype was detected many times. The chain carries TRBV7-7 and TRBJ2-2, with 9 bases that match TRBD1. The germline V gene has CDR1 SSHAT and CDR2 FNYEAQ (reference sequence). This CDR3 spans 14 amino acids. CDR3: CASGDRGYHGELFF. In DNA, the CDR3 is TGTGCTAGCGGCGACAGGGGGTATCACGGGGAGCTGTTTTTT.

The sample holds many counts of this clonotype. The chain joins TRBV10-2 to TRBJ2-7; D may be TRBD2 (5 bases). Germline V lookup: CDR1 WSHSY, CDR2 SAAADI. V was cut by 6 bases and J by 0 bases, with 12 bases left in between. This CDR3 is built from 14 residues. The CDR3 sequence is CASRDGLSSYEQYF. The CDR3 DNA sequence: TGCGCCAGCAGAGACGGACTTAGCTCCTACGAGCAGTACTTC.

This clonotype was counted only a few times. This chain connects TRBV5-1 to TRBJ2-7; D ambiguous. V was cut by 4 bases and J by 0 bases, with 20 bases left in between. CDR1 is SGHRS and CDR2 is YFSETQ in the germline V gene. The length of the CDR3 is 17 residues. CDR3 in DNA: TGCGCCAGCAGCCGAACGAGTGAGTACCTTAGCTCCTACGAGCAGTACTTC. Its protein is CASSRTSEYLSSYEQYF.

This clonotype came up many times. This rearrangement joins TRBV12-3 or TRBV12-4 to TRBJ2-1; TRBD2 matches at 9 bases. The V gene end was trimmed by 5 bases and the J gene end by 7 bases; junction bases not matched to a gene: 6. The CDR3 contains 14 residues. CDR3 sequence reads: CASSPGTSFNEQFF. The DNA for the CDR3 is TGTGCCAGCAGTCCCGGGACTAGCTTTAATGAGCAGTTCTTC.

This clonotype was recorded many times. The chain joins TRBV5-1 to TRBJ2-5, with TRBD2 identical over 12 bases. V gave up 5 bases and J gave up 3 bases; unmatched junction bases: 5. Germline assignment: CDR1 SGHRS and CDR2 YFSETQ. The CDR3 has 15 residues. CDR3 nucleotides: TGCGCCAGCAGTCCTTGGACTAGCGGGAAAGAGACCCAGTACTTC. Its translation is CASSPWTSGKETQYF. Combining the CDR3 with reference TRBV5-1 and TRBJ2-5 gives the whole variable domain KAGVTQTPRYLIKTRGQQVTLSCSPISGHRSVSWYQQTPGQGLQFLFEYFSETQRNKGNFPGRFSGRQFSNSRSEMNVSTLELGDSALYLCASSPWTSGKETQYFGPGTRLLVL.

This clonotype was seen many times. The rearrangement uses TRBV7-2 and TRBJ2-3, with no clear D. The germline gives CDR1 SGHTA, CDR2 FQGNSA. The CDR3 is 14 residues long. Trimming took 1 base from V and 2 from J, leaving 7 bases between them. CDR3 nucleotide sequence: TGTGCCAGCAGCTTAGGGGGAATCACAGATACGCAGTATTTT. Translating gives CASSLGGITDTQYF.

In its sample, this clonotype was seen many times. The chain joins TRBV7-3 to TRBJ2-3; no firm D call. The CDR3 totals 13 residues. Deletions cut 5 bases from V and 6 bases from J, with 12 bases between. Germline CDR1 and CDR2: SGHTA and FQGTGA. The CDR3 region is CASSPEMGDTQYF. DNA for the CDR3: TGTGCCAGCAGCCCGGAGATGGGGGATACGCAGTATTTT.

This clonotype turned up a few times. CDR3 amino acids: CASSNGQGGEQYF. For the CDR3, the DNA is TGTGCCAGCAGCAACGGTCAGGGGGGCGAGCAGTACTTC. The rearrangement uses TRBV7-6 and TRBJ2-7, with D perhaps TRBD1 (7 bases). V was pared by 5 bases and J by 6 bases, with 14 bases between. CDR1 and CDR2 from the germline V gene are SGHVS and FNYEAQ. The CDR3 is made up of 13 amino acids. Looking up the rest from reference TRBV7-6 and TRBJ2-7 gives the full variable domain: GAGVSQSPRYKVTKRGQDVALRCDPISGHVSLYWYRQALGQGPEFLTYFNYEAQQDKSGLPNDRFSAERPEGSISTLTIQRTEQRDSAMYRCASSNGQGGEQYFGPGTRLTVT.

The chain combines TRBV11-1 with TRBJ2-1, with 7 bases fitting TRBD1. The CDR3 sequence is 18 residues long. With V trimmed by 1 base and J by 0 bases, 9 bases remained unmatched. Germline V gene sequence: CDR1 SGHAT, CDR2 FQDESV (reference sequence). The CDR3 coding sequence is TGTGCCAGCAGCTTAGAGGGACAGCTTTATTACTCCTACAATGAGCAGTTCTTC. It yields the protein CASSLEGQLYYSYNEQFF.

This chain uses TRBV3-1 with TRBJ2-7; 7 positions match TRBD1. CDR3 size: 14 residues. Per the germline V gene, CDR1 is LGHDT and CDR2 is YNNKEL (reference sequence). J gave up 12 bases and V 4 bases, and 15 bases lay outside the gene matches. The CDR3 bases are TGTGCCAGCAGCCGCCCGAGACAGGGTCTCCTACCGTACTTC. Residues: CASSRPRQGLLPYF.